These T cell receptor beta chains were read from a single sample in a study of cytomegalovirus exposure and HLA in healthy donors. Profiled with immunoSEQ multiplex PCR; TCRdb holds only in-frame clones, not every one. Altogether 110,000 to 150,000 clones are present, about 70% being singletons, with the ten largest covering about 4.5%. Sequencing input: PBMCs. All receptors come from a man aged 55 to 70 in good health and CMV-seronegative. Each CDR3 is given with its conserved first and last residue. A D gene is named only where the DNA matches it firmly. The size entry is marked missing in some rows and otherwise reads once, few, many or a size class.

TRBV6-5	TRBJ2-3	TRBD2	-	CASSYSGSSTDTQYF	TGTGCCAGCAGTTATAGCGGGTCTAGCACAGATACGCAGTATTTT
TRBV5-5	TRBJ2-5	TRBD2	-	CASSFAKGSGRAGETQYF	TGTGCCAGCAGCTTCGCTAAGGGTAGCGGGAGAGCCGGAGAGACCCAGTACTTC
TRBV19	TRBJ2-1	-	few	CASSIQLTWGAHEQFF	TGTGCCAGTAGTATCCAACTGACGTGGGGCGCGCATGAGCAGTTCTTC
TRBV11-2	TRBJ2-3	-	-	CASSLGALSTDTQYF	TGTGCCAGCAGCTTAGGAGCTCTGAGCACAGATACGCAGTATTTT
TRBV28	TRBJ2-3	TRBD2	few	CASSSYSGRATPDTQYF	TGTGCCAGCAGTTCGTATAGCGGGAGGGCCACCCCAGATACGCAGTATTTT
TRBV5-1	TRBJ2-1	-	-	CASSLFRSGGQGYNEQFF	TGCGCCAGCAGCTTGTTTAGATCGGGTGGGCAGGGATACAATGAGCAGTTCTTC
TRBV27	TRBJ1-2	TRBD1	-	CASSFGTGGGYTF	TGTGCCAGCAGTTTTGGGACAGGGGGAGGCTACACCTTC
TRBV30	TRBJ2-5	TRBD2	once	CAWSWAKREARETQYF	TGTGCCTGGAGTTGGGCAAAGCGGGAGGCGAGAGAGACCCAGTACTTC
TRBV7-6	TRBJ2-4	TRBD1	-	CASSLGQEDIQYF	TGTGCCAGCAGCTTGGGACAGGAGGACATTCAGTACTTC
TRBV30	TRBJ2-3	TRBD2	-	CAWSPRGGTDTQYF	TGTGCCTGGAGTCCTCGGGGGGGCACAGATACGCAGTATTTT
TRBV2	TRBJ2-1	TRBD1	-	CASRPGTATYNEQFF	TGTGCCAGCAGGCCTGGGACAGCAACCTACAATGAGCAGTTCTTC
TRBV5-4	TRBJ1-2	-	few	CASSSYERDGYTF	TGTGCCAGCAGCTCCTACGAGAGAGATGGCTACACCTTC
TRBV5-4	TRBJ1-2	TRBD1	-	CASSSPGQAYGYTF	TGTGCCAGCAGCTCACCAGGACAGGCCTATGGCTACACCTTC
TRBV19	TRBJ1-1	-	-	CASSIPGVPNTEAFF	TGTGCCAGTAGTATTCCAGGGGTTCCGAACACTGAAGCTTTCTTT
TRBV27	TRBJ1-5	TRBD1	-	CASSFTGDVQPQHF	TGTGCCAGCAGTTTTACAGGGGACGTTCAGCCCCAGCATTTT
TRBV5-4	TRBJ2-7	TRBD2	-	CASRNGTSGNYEQYF	TGTGCCAGCCGAAACGGGACTAGCGGGAACTACGAGCAGTACTTC
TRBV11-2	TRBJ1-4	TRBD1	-	CASSLDFFRVTGTEKLFF	TGTGCCAGCAGCTTAGATTTCTTTAGGGTGACAGGGACGGAAAAACTGTTTTTT
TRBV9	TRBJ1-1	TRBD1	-	CASSVHRGQGNTEAFF	TGTGCCAGCAGCGTACACCGGGGACAGGGTAACACTGAAGCTTTCTTT
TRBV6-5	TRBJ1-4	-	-	CASSYSWLATNEKLFF	TGTGCCAGCAGTTACTCCTGGCTTGCAACTAATGAAAAACTGTTTTTT
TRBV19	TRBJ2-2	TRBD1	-	CATFKGDRNTGELFF	TGTGCCACCTTTAAAGGGGACAGAAACACCGGGGAGCTGTTTTTT
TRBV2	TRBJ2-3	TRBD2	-	CASKVAGASTDTQYF	TGTGCCAGCAAGGTGGCGGGAGCAAGCACAGATACGCAGTATTTT
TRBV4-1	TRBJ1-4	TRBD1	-	CASSQEVAGTDNEKLFF	TGCGCCAGCAGCCAAGAGGTCGCCGGGACAGATAATGAAAAACTGTTTTTT
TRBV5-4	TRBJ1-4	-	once	CASSPRRGLDEKLFF	TGTGCCAGCAGCCCCAGGCGGGGTCTGGATGAAAAACTGTTTTTT
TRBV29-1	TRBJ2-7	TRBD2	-	CSVGGLAGSYEQYF	TGCAGTGTCGGGGGGCTAGCGGGTTCCTACGAGCAGTACTTC
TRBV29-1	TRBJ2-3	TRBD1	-	CSVYEGQGSTDTQYF	TGCAGCGTCTACGAAGGACAGGGGAGCACAGATACGCAGTATTTT
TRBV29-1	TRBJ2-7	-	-	CSGTVSTTSSYEQYF	TGCAGCGGGACCGTGTCGACCACTAGCTCCTACGAGCAGTACTTC
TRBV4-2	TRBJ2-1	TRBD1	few	CASSREQAQGAGDEQFF	TGTGCCAGCAGCCGAGAGCAGGCACAGGGGGCCGGGGATGAGCAGTTCTTC
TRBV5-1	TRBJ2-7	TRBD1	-	CASSVAGTGTSYEQYF	TGCGCCAGCAGCGTCGCCGGGACAGGCACTTCCTACGAGCAGTACTTC
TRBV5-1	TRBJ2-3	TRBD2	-	CASSQTREGTDTQYF	TGCGCCAGCAGCCAGACCCGGGAGGGCACAGATACGCAGTATTTT
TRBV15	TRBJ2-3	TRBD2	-	CATSTLGGTSTDTQYF	TGTGCCACCAGCACCCTGGGAGGGACTAGCACAGATACGCAGTATTTT
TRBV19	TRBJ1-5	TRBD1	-	CASSTTGGNQPQHF	TGTGCCAGTAGTACTACAGGGGGGAATCAGCCCCAGCATTTT
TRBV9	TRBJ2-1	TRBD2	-	CASSVDTAGALGQFF	TGTGCCAGCAGCGTAGACACAGCGGGAGCGTTAGGGCAGTTCTTC
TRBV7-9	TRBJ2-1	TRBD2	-	CASSPPTSGMVNEQFF	TGTGCCAGCAGCCCCCCGACTAGCGGGATGGTGAATGAGCAGTTCTTC
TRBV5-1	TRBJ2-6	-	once	CASSFADSGANVLTF	TGCGCCAGCAGCTTTGCGGACTCTGGGGCCAACGTCCTGACTTTC
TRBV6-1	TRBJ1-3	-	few	CASSALTVLGNTIYF	TGTGCCAGCAGTGCTCTAACGGTCCTCGGAAACACCATATATTTT
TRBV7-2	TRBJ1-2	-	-	CASSLGGGGYTF	TGTGCCAGCAGCTTAGGGGGGGGTGGCTACACCTTC
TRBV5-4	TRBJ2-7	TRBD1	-	CASSLTGQGQSEQYF	TGTGCCAGCAGCTTGACGGGACAGGGGCAGTCCGAGCAGTACTTC
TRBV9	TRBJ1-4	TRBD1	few	CASSEGQGAGANEKLFF	TGTGCCAGCAGCGAGGGACAGGGGGCAGGAGCTAATGAAAAACTGTTTTTT
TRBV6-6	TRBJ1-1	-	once	CATWRGANTEAFF	TGTGCCACCTGGCGGGGGGCCAACACTGAAGCTTTCTTT
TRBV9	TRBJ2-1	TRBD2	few	CASSVVTGGAYNEQFF	TGTGCCAGCAGCGTAGTAACGGGGGGAGCGTACAATGAGCAGTTCTTC
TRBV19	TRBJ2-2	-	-	CASSIGGLTGELFF	TGTGCCAGTAGTATAGGTGGGCTGACCGGGGAGCTGTTTTTT
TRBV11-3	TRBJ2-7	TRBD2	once	CASSRTSFSYEQYF	TGTGCCAGCAGCCGGACTAGCTTTTCCTACGAGCAGTACTTC
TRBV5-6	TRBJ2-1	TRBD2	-	CASSLVLLAGGNEQFF	TGTGCCAGCAGCTTGGTACTTCTAGCGGGAGGAAATGAGCAGTTCTTC
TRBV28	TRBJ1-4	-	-	CATASTDRGEKLFF	TGTGCCACCGCGTCGACAGATCGAGGTGAAAAACTGTTTTTT
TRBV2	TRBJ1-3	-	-	CASSLLTGSGNTIYF	TGTGCCAGCAGTTTACTCACAGGCAGTGGAAACACCATATATTTT
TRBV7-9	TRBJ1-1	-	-	CASSPGSRGLNTEAFF	TGTGCCAGCAGCCCTGGCAGCCGAGGGTTGAACACTGAAGCTTTCTTT
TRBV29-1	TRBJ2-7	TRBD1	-	CSVAGQHFYEQYF	TGCAGCGTTGCGGGACAGCATTTCTACGAGCAGTACTTC
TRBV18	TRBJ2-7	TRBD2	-	CASSKVREAYEQYF	TGTGCCAGCTCAAAGGTGCGGGAGGCCTACGAGCAGTACTTC
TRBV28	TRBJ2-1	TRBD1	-	CASSFSGGDNEQFF	TGTGCCAGCAGTTTTTCAGGGGGTGACAATGAGCAGTTCTTC
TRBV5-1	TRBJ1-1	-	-	CASAQGTNTEAFF	TGCGCCAGCGCCCAGGGCACGAACACTGAAGCTTTCTTT